These T cell receptor beta chains were read from a single sample in a study of graft-versus-host responses after intestinal transplantation. The antigens for these receptors are not known. This table comes from immunoSEQ multiplex PCR, and its TCRdb copy is limited to in-frame clones, with some not included. Of about 88,000 clones in the sample, 91% were seen once. The sequencing used unstimulated CD4+ T cells sorted from spleen or lymph node cells, collected before transplant. These receptors were taken from a human donor who was the organ donor for an intestinal transplant. The CDR3 runs from the conserved cysteine through the conserved F or W.

TRBV7-2,TRBJ2-3,CASSSGLRTDTQYF
TRBV7-9,TRBJ2-5,CASSSGQGPQETQYF
TRBV9,TRBJ2-7,CASSVEPGTSYEQYF
TRBV15,TRBJ2-7,CATSSRTSGTYEQYF
TRBV11-2,TRBJ1-6,CASSLDRFGPLHF
TRBV6-1,TRBJ1-6,CASSLGRGGNSPLHF
TRBV5-1,TRBJ2-1,CASSASGGGGEQFF
TRBV19,TRBJ2-1,CASRGGLARRYGEQFF
TRBV5-4,TRBJ2-7,CASSKGTSSYEQYF
TRBV7-9,TRBJ2-1,CASSSLGRKGHQRDNEQFF
TRBV30,TRBJ1-1,CAWSTAIGAFF
TRBV11-2,TRBJ2-1,CASSLRLAGAVDEQFF
TRBV7-8,TRBJ1-5,CASSLRDRGIGQPQHF
TRBV2,TRBJ1-2,CASSVQGGFYGYTF
TRBV19,TRBJ2-5,CASSGHPGGATQYF
TRBV30,TRBJ1-4,CAWKPGHNEKLFF
TRBV19,TRBJ1-2,CASSIRFGGQGFSYGYTF
TRBV18,TRBJ1-5,CASSQGLQPQHF
TRBV6-6,TRBJ1-1,CASSLWLRTEAFF
TRBV6-1,TRBJ1-5,CASSTGNQPQHF
TRBV23-1,TRBJ1-5,CASSQWKVFGHRNQPQHF
TRBV5-1,TRBJ2-5,CASSLGLTSGGQETQYF
TRBV6-1,TRBJ2-5,CASSVSGGAPETQYF
TRBV11-2,TRBJ2-1,CASSASSYNEQFF
TRBV11-2,TRBJ2-3,CASNHRGTVLTDTQYF
TRBV7-8,TRBJ1-3,CASKANGGANTIYF
TRBV27,TRBJ2-7,CASSLPSGPTYEQYF
TRBV2,TRBJ1-2,CASSKGVQGSNYGYTF
TRBV10-3,TRBJ1-6,CAISDGAGGVRDNSPLHF
TRBV5-1,TRBJ1-5,CASSLQGQGQPQHF
TRBV6-5,TRBJ2-7,CASSAGIDYEQYF
TRBV6-5,TRBJ2-3,CASSYQRGGGLDTQYF
TRBV7-6,TRBJ2-5,CASTIRDGGGETQYF
TRBV5-4,TRBJ1-6,CASSLVLQRGSSYNSPLHF
TRBV2,TRBJ1-5,CASSVGQPQHF
TRBV7-7,TRBJ2-5,CASSLEVGGETQYF
TRBV6-5,TRBJ2-7,CASIPRAGAAYEQYF
TRBV7-9,TRBJ1-6,CASSAQTGLNSPLHF
TRBV7-9,TRBJ2-7,CASSLVFEEQYF
TRBV15,TRBJ2-1,CATSRGGLAGLLSYNEQFF
TRBV27,TRBJ2-5,CASSGTGGETQYF
TRBV5-4,TRBJ2-6,CASSPPGKHRSGANVLTF
TRBV2,TRBJ1-1,CASREQGYKAFF
TRBV5-4,TRBJ2-7,CASSHGGVAGSEQYF